This T cell receptor beta chain is from a study of cytomegalovirus exposure and HLA in healthy donors. Study-wide findings and caveats: Reports indicated that the classifier achieved high specificity and sensitivity in diagnosing cytomegalovirus status. In an earlier analysis, most TCR beta V segments were productive about 87% or about 30% of the time.

This PCR relied on a set of 60 Vbeta primers and 13 Jbeta primers. Generated by immunoSEQ multiplex PCR, the TCRdb table keeps only in-frame clones and is missing some. This table has approximately 190,000 clones, 75% to 90% appearing once. A word on this clone: Its target is not known.

Germline loops: CDR1 SGHRS, CDR2 YFSETQ. The CDR3 extends over 15 amino acids. Trimming pared 5 bases from V and 2 bases from J, leaving 16 bases between. The sequence came from a man in his forties in good health and CMV-seropositive. The chain has TRBV5-1 and TRBJ1-2; no definite D call. The sequenced sample consisted of PBMCs. The CDR3 DNA sequence: TGCGCCAGCAGTTCCCAAGGGAGCACGAACTATGGCTACACCTTC. Amino acid sequence: CASSSQGSTNYGYTF.